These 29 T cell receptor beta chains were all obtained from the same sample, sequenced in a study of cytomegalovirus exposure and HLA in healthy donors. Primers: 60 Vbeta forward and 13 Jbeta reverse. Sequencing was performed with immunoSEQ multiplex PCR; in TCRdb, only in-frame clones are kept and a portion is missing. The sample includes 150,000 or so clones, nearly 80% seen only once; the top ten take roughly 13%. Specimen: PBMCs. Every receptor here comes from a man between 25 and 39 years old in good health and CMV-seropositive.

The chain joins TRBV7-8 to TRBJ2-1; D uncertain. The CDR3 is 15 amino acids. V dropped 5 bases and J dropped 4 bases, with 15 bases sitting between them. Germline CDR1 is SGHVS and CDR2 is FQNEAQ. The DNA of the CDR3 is TGTGCCAGCAGCCCACTCCATGAAGAGTACAATGAGCAGTTCTTC. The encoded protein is CASSPLHEEYNEQFF.

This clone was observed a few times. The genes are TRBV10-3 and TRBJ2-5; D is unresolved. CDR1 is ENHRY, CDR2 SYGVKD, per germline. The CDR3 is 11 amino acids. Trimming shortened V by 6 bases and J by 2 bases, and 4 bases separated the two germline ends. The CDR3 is CAIRSQETQYF. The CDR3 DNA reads TGTGCCATCAGATCACAAGAGACCCAGTACTTC.

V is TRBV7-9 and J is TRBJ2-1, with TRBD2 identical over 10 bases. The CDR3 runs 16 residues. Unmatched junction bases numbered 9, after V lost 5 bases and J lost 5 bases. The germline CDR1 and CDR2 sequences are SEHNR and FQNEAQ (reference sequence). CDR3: CASSKLAGGYHNEQFF. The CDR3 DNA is TGTGCCAGCAGCAAATTAGCGGGAGGATACCACAATGAGCAGTTCTTC.

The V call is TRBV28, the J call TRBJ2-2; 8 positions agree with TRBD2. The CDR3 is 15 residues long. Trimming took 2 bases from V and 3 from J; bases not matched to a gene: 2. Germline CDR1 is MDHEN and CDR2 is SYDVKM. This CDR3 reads CASSLSGSHTGELFF. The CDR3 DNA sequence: TGTGCCAGCAGTTTAAGCGGGAGCCACACCGGGGAGCTGTTTTTT.

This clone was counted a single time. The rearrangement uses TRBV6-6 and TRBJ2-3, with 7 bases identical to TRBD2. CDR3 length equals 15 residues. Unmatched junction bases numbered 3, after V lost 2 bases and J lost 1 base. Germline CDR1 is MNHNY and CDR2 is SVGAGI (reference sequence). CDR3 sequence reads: CASSYVAGGTDTQYF. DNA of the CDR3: TGTGCCAGCAGTTACGTTGCGGGAGGCACAGATACGCAGTATTTT.

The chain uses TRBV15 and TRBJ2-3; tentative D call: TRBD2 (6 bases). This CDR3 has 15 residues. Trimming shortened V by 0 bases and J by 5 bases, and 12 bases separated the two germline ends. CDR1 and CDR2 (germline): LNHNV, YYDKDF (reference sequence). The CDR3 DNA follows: TGTGCCACCAGCAGAGATTGGACTACCCGAGATACGCAGTATTTT. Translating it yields CATSRDWTTRDTQYF.

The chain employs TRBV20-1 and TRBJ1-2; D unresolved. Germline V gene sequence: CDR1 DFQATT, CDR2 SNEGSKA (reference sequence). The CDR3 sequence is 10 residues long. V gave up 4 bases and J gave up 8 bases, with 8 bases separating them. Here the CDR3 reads CSAIFFGYTF. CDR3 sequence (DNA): TGCAGTGCTATATTTTTCGGCTACACCTTC.

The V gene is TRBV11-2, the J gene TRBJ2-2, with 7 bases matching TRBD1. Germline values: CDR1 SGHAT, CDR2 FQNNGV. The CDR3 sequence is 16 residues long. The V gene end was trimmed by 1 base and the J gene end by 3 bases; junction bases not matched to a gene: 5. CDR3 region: CASSLGQGLYTGELFF. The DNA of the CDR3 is TGTGCCAGCAGCTTAGGACAGGGTTTGTACACCGGGGAGCTGTTTTTT.

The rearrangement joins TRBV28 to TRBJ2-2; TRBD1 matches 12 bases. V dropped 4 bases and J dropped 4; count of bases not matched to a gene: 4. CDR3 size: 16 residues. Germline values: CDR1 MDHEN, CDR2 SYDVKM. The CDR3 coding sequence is TGTGCCAGCAGTTCTCCGGGACAGGGGGCCACCGGGGAGCTGTTTTTT. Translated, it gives CASSSPGQGATGELFF.

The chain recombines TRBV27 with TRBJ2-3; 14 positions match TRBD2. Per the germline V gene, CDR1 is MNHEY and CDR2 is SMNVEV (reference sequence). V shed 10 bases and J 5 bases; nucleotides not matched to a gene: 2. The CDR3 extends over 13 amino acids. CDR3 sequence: CATGTSGRDTQYF. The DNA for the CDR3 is TGTGCCACCGGGACTAGCGGGAGAGATACGCAGTATTTT.

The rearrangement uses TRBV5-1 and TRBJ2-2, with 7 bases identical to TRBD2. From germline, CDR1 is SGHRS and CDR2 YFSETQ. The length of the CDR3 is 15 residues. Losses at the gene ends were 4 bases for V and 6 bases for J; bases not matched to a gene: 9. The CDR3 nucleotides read TGCGCCAGCAGCCCCGGGGAGGGGTACGCCGGGGAGCTGTTTTTT. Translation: CASSPGEGYAGELFF.

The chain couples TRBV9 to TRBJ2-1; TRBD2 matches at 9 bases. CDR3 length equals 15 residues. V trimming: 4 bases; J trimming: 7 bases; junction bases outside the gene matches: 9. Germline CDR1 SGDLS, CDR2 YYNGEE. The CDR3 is CASSPTSGPWNEQFF. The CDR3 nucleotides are TGTGCCAGCAGCCCGACTAGCGGACCTTGGAATGAGCAGTTCTTC. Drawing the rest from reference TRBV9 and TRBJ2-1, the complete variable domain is DSGVTQTPKHLITATGQRVTLRCSPRSGDLSVYWYQQSLDQGLQFLIQYYNGEERAKGNILERFSAQQFPDLHSELNLSSLELGDSALYFCASSPTSGPWNEQFFGPGTRLTVL.

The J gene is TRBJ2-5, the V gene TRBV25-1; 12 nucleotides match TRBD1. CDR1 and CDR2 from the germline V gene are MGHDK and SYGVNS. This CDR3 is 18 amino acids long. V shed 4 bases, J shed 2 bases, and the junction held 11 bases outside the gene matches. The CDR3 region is CASSATLGQGATQETQYF. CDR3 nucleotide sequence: TGTGCCAGCAGTGCGACCCTGGGACAGGGGGCTACACAAGAGACCCAGTACTTC.

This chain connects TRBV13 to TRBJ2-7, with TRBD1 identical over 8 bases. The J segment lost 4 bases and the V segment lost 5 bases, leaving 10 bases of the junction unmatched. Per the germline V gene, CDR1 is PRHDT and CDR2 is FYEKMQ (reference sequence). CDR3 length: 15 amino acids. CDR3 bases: TGTGCCAGCAGCCATAGAGGACAGGGTTCTTACGAGCAGTACTTC. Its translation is CASSHRGQGSYEQYF.

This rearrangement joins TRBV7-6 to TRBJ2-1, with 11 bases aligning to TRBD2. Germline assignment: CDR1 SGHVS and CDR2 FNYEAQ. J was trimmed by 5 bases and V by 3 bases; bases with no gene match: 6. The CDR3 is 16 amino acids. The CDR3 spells CASSLGLAATDNEQFF. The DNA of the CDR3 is TGTGCCAGCAGCTTGGGACTAGCGGCAACGGACAATGAGCAGTTCTTC.

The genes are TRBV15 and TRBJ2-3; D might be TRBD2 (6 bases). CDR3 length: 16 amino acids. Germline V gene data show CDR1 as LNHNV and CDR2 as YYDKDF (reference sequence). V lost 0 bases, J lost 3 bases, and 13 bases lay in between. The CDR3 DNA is TGTGCCACCAGCAGAGAGAGAAGGAGGGAAACAGATACGCAGTATTTT. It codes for CATSRERRRETDTQYF. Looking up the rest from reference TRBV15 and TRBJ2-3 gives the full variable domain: DAMVIQNPRYQVTQFGKPVTLSCSQTLNHNVMYWYQQKSSQAPKLLFHYYDKDFNNEADTPDNFQSRRPNTSFCFLDIRSPGLGDTAMYLCATSRERRRETDTQYFGPGTRLTVL.

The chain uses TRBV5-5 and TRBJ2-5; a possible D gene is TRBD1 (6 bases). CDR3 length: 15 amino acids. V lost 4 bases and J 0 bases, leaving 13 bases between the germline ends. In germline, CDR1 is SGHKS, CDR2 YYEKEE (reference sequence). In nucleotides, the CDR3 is TGTGCCAGCAGCCCCCGGGACATCAACCAAGAGACCCAGTACTTC. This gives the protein CASSPRDINQETQYF. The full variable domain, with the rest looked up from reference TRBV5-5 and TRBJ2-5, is DAGVTQSPTHLIKTRGQQVTLRCSPISGHKSVSWYQQVLGQGPQFIFQYYEKEERGRGNFPDRFSARQFPNYSSELNVNALLLGDSALYLCASSPRDINQETQYFGPGTRLLVL.

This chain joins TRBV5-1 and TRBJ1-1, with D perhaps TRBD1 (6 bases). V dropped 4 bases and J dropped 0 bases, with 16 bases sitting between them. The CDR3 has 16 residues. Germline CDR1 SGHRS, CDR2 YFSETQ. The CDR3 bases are TGCGCCAGCAGCACCGGGGGGACAAACTTGAACACTGAAGCTTTCTTT. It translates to CASSTGGTNLNTEAFF.

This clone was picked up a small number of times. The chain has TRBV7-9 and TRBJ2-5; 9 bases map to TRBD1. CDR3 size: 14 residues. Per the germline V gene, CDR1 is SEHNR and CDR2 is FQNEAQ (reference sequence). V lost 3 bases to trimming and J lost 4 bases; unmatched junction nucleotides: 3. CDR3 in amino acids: CASSLTGGRETQYF. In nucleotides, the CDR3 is TGTGCCAGCAGCTTGACAGGGGGACGAGAGACCCAGTACTTC.

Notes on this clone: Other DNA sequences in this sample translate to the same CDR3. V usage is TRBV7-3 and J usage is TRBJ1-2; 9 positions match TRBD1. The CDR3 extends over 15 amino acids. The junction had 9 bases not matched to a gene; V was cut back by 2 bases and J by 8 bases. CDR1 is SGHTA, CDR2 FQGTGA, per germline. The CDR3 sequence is CASSLDAGQGRGYTF. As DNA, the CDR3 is TGTGCCAGCAGCTTAGACGCGGGACAGGGTAGGGGCTACACCTTC. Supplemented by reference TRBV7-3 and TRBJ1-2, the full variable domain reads GAGVSQTPSNKVTEKGKYVELRCDPISGHTALYWYRQSLGQGPEFLIYFQGTGAADDSGLPNDRFFAVRPEGSVSTLKIQRTERGDSAVYLCASSLDAGQGRGYTFGSGTRLTVV.

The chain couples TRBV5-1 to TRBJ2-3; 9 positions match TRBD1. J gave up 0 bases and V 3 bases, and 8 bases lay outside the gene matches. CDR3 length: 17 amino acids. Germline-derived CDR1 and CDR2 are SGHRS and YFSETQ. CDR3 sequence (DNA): TGCGCCAGCAGCTCCCGACGACAGGGGGTAAGCACAGATACGCAGTATTTT. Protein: CASSSRRQGVSTDTQYF.

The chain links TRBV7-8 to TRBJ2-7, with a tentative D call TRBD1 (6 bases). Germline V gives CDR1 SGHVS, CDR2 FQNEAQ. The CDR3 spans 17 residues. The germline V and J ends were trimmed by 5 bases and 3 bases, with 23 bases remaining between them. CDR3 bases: TGTGCCAGCAGCCCTCATCCCCCGGGGACATCTCGCTACGAGCAGTACTTC. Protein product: CASSPHPPGTSRYEQYF.

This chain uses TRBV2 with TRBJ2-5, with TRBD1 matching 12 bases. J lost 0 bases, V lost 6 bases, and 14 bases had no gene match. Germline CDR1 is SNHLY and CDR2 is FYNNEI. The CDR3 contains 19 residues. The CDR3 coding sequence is TGTGCCAGCAGCCTAGCCCAGCCCCGGGACAGGGGGCACCAAGAGACCCAGTACTTC. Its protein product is CASSLAQPRDRGHQETQYF. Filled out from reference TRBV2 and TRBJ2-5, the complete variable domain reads EPEVTQTPSHQVTQMGQEVILRCVPISNHLYFYWYRQILGQKVEFLVSFYNNEISEKSEIFDDQFSVERPDGSNFTLKIRSTKLEDSAMYFCASSLAQPRDRGHQETQYFGPGTRLLVL.

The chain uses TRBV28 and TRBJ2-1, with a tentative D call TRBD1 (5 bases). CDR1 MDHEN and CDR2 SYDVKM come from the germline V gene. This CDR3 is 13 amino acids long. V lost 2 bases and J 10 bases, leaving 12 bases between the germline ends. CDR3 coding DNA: TGTGCCAGCAGTTTAGCAAGGGGTTGCGAGCAGTTCTTC. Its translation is CASSLARGCEQFF.

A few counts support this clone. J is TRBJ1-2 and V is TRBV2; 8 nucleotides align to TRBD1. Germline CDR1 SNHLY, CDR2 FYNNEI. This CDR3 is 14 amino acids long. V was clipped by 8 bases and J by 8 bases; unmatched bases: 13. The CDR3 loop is CASSGAGGVGGYTF. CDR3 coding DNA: TGTGCCAGCTCGGGGGCAGGGGGCGTGGGGGGCTACACCTTC.

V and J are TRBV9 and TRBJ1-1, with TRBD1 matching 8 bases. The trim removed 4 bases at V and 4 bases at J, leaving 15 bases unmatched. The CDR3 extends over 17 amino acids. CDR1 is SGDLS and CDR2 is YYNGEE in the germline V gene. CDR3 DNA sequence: TGTGCCAGCAGCCCGCACTCTTGGGGCAGGGGGCCCACTGAAGCTTTCTTT. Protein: CASSPHSWGRGPTEAFF. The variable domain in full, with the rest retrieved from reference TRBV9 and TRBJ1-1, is DSGVTQTPKHLITATGQRVTLRCSPRSGDLSVYWYQQSLDQGLQFLIQYYNGEERAKGNILERFSAQQFPDLHSELNLSSLELGDSALYFCASSPHSWGRGPTEAFFGQGTRLTVV.

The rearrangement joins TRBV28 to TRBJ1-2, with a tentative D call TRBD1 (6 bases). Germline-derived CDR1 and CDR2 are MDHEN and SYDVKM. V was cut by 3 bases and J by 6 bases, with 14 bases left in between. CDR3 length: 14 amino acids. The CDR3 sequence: CASSFSPDRDGYTF. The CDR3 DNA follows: TGTGCCAGCAGTTTTTCCCCGGACAGAGATGGCTACACCTTC.

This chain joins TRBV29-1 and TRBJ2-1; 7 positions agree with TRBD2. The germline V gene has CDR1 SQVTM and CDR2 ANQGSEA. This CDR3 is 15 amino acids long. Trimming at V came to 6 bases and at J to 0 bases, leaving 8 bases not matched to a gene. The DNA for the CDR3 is TGCAGCGTCCCATGGGACTACGTCTCCTACAATGAGCAGTTCTTC. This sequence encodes CSVPWDYVSYNEQFF.

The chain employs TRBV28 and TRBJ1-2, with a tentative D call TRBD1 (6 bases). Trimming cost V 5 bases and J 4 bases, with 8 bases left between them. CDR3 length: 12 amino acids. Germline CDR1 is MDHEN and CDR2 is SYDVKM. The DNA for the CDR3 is TGTGCCAGCAGTGTCAGGGGCTATGGCTACACCTTC. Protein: CASSVRGYGYTF.